These T cell receptor beta chains were read from a single sample in a study of circulating and synovial CD4+ cells in juvenile arthritis. Data came from immunoSEQ multiplex PCR; TCRdb stores just in-frame clones and leaves some out. The sample lists some 14,000 clones; roughly 88% were seen once. The specimen sequenced was CD4+ T cells from synovial fluid. The receptor set was obtained from a human patient with juvenile idiopathic arthritis. Some clones in this sample may be carry-over from other donors' samples. Each CDR3 is given with its conserved first and last residue. D genes are given only for firm matches. Clone size is shown for a subset of rows, as once, few, many or a class of expanded clone.

d_call j_call clone_size v_call cdr3_aa cdr3_nt
NA TRBJ2-2 NA TRBV6-1 CASSTGANTGELFF TGTGCCAGCAGTACCGGGGCGAACACCGGGGAGCTGTTTTTT
NA TRBJ2-5 NA TRBV6-5 CASSYHGSGWETQYF TGTGCCAGCAGTTACCACGGGAGCGGCTGGGAGACCCAGTACTTC
NA TRBJ2-3 NA TRBV4-1 CASSGGEKGGTDTQYF TGCGCCAGCAGCGGAGGGGAGAAGGGAGGCACAGATACGCAGTATTTT
TRBD1 TRBJ1-2 NA TRBV5-4 CASSSDRVKVYGYTF TGTGCCAGCAGCTCCGACAGGGTAAAGGTCTATGGCTACACCTTC
NA TRBJ2-5 NA TRBV6-4 CASSETSEPQETQYF TGTGCCAGCAGTGAAACTAGTGAGCCCCAAGAGACCCAGTACTTC
TRBD2 TRBJ2-1 large TRBV5-6 CASSLLSGEPNEQFF TGTGCCAGCAGCTTGCTTAGCGGGGAACCCAATGAGCAGTTCTTC
TRBD1 TRBJ1-1 NA TRBV10-2 CASSEIKGARTEAFF TGCGCCAGCAGTGAGATCAAGGGGGCGCGTACTGAAGCTTTCTTT
NA TRBJ2-3 NA TRBV7-8 CASRTKTDTQYF TGTGCCAGCAGGACAAAAACAGATACGCAGTATTTT
NA TRBJ2-3 once TRBV4-1 CASSQASPDTQYF TGCGCCAGCAGCCAGGCCTCCCCAGATACGCAGTATTTT
NA TRBJ1-6 NA TRBV7-2 CASSLVAVSFSYSPLHF TGTGCCAGCAGCCTTGTCGCGGTGTCATTCTCCTATTCACCCCTCCACTTT
NA TRBJ2-3 NA TRBV6-5 CASSYGPSTDTQYF TGTGCCAGCAGTTACGGGCCGTCCACAGATACGCAGTATTTT
TRBD1 TRBJ1-1 NA TRBV6-5 CASRKAGGTEAFF TGTGCCAGCAGAAAAGCAGGGGGCACTGAAGCTTTCTTT
TRBD1 TRBJ1-4 NA TRBV5-6 CASSPDRGKKLFF TGTGCCAGCAGCCCGGACAGGGGGAAAAAACTGTTTTTT
NA TRBJ1-2 NA TRBV5-1 CASSLARGNYGYTF TGCGCCAGCAGCTTGGCCAGAGGAAACTATGGCTACACCTTC
NA TRBJ1-2 NA TRBV6-5 CASSYSTAANYGYTF TGTGCCAGCAGTTACTCGACAGCCGCTAACTATGGCTACACCTTC
NA TRBJ2-1 NA TRBV9 CASSVHRTSYNEQFF TGTGCCAGCAGCGTTCACAGAACCTCCTACAATGAGCAGTTCTTC
NA TRBJ2-7 NA TRBV19 CASSMRYLEEQYF TGTGCCAGTAGTATGAGGTACTTGGAGGAGCAGTACTTC
TRBD1 TRBJ1-1 once TRBV7-2 CASSSPRTGVMNTEAFF TGTGCCAGCAGCTCGCCGAGGACAGGGGTCATGAACACTGAAGCTTTCTTT
NA TRBJ2-3 NA TRBV25-1 CASNGGAAQYF TGTGCCAGCAATGGGGGGGCTGCGCAGTATTTT
NA TRBJ2-1 few TRBV4-2 CASSQGGTPYNEQFF TGTGCCAGCAGCCAAGGCGGGACCCCTTACAATGAGCAGTTCTTC
NA TRBJ1-3 NA TRBV6-1 CASSEWTGGNTIYF TGTGCCAGCAGTGAATGGACTGGGGGAAACACCATATATTTT
NA TRBJ2-5 NA TRBV6-5 CASSYYQRSETQYF TGTGCCAGCAGTTACTATCAGCGATCTGAGACCCAGTACTTC
NA TRBJ1-5 NA TRBV2 CASNEGGFVQPQHF TGTGCCAGCAACGAGGGGGGGTTTGTGCAGCCCCAGCATTTT
NA TRBJ2-2 NA TRBV11-2 CASSLRQGAGTGELFF TGTGCCAGCAGCCTCAGACAGGGAGCGGGCACCGGGGAGCTGTTTTTT
TRBD1 TRBJ2-7 NA TRBV5-5 CASSMAGTGLRYEQYF TGTGCCAGCAGCATGGCTGGGACAGGGCTCCGATACGAGCAGTACTTC
TRBD1 TRBJ1-6 NA TRBV7-9 CASSPWGTGGMYSPLHF TGTGCCAGCAGCCCCTGGGGGACAGGGGGCATGTATTCACCCCTCCACTTT
TRBD1 TRBJ1-2 NA TRBV2 CASRGTGINYGYTF TGTGCCAGCAGGGGGACAGGGATAAACTATGGCTACACCTTC
NA TRBJ1-1 NA TRBV7-2 CASSLAPGGAEAFF TGTGCCAGCAGCTTAGCGCCGGGAGGCGCTGAAGCTTTCTTT
NA TRBJ2-7 NA TRBV6-5 CASSRTMTLSYEQYF TGTGCCAGCAGCCGCACTATGACGTTATCCTACGAGCAGTACTTC
TRBD2 TRBJ2-5 NA TRBV6-1 CASSEGLAGVETQYF TGTGCCAGCAGTGAGGGACTAGCGGGAGTAGAGACCCAGTACTTC
NA TRBJ1-4 few TRBV5-6 CASSLGGANEKLFF TGTGCCAGCAGCTTGGGGGGGGCTAATGAAAAACTGTTTTTT
NA TRBJ1-1 NA TRBV10-3 CAISHEGNTEAFF TGTGCCATCAGTCATGAGGGGAACACTGAAGCTTTCTTT
NA TRBJ2-1 NA TRBV9 CASSSTGWNEQFF TGTGCCAGCAGCTCAACGGGGTGGAATGAGCAGTTCTTC
TRBD1 TRBJ1-6 NA TRBV6-5 CASSYTLTGADSPLHF TGTGCCAGCAGTTACACGCTGACAGGGGCAGATTCACCCCTCCACTTT
TRBD2 TRBJ2-7 once TRBV27 CASGRGGHIEQYF TGTGCCAGCGGGCGGGGGGGCCATATCGAGCAGTACTTC
TRBD1 TRBJ1-1 NA TRBV9 CASSRGLGTEAFF TGTGCCAGCAGCAGGGGGCTCGGCACTGAAGCTTTCTTT
NA TRBJ2-5 NA TRBV4-1 CASSQDRGAYQETQYF TGCGCCAGCAGCCAAGATCGGGGGGCGTACCAAGAGACCCAGTACTTC
TRBD1 TRBJ1-2 NA TRBV7-2 CASSLAGQGFDGYTF TGTGCCAGCAGCTTAGCGGGACAGGGTTTTGATGGCTACACCTTC
TRBD1 TRBJ1-1 NA TRBV28 CASSTPSYRGTEAFF TGTGCCAGCAGTACCCCAAGTTACAGGGGCACTGAAGCTTTCTTT
TRBD1 TRBJ1-1 NA TRBV2 CASTRDRLNTEAFF TGTGCCAGCACGAGGGACAGATTGAACACTGAAGCTTTCTTT
NA TRBJ2-5 NA TRBV6-5 CASSYVGGVGQETQYF TGTGCCAGCAGTTACGTAGGCGGGGTTGGCCAAGAGACCCAGTACTTC
NA TRBJ2-2 few TRBV5-8 CASSLALNTGELFF TGTGCCAGCAGCTTGGCCTTAAACACCGGGGAGCTGTTTTTT